The clone carrying this T cell receptor beta chain was counted only a few times. Its antigen is as yet unknown. The sample is drawn from a study of early T cells in non-severe SARS-CoV-2 infection. Study context: Unsorted whole blood bulk RNA was sequenced, with unpaired chains. The study's findings and limits: VDJdb matching, biased toward anti-spike CD8 responses, missed private and CD4 specificities.

The CDR3 has 18 amino acids. Germline V gene lookup returns CDR1 SGHVS and CDR2 FNYEAQ. The J segment lost 2 bases and the V segment lost 5 bases, leaving 14 bases of the junction unmatched. The protocol attached unique molecular identifiers to individual cDNA molecules. One entry per CDR3 protein results from TCRdb running MiXCR on the 5' RACE reads. The sample consists of tens of thousands of distinct CDR3 sequences, 20% of them appearing once. The sample consisted of whole blood, taken at baseline. The TCR was taken from an adult who was a healthcare worker with PCR-confirmed SARS-CoV-2 infection or an uninfected control (not recorded which). This sequence joins TRBV7-6 and TRBJ2-3, with 9 bases identical to TRBD2. This CDR3 reads CASSPLGGAGGLTDTQYF. DNA for the CDR3: TGTGCCAGCAGCCCCCTCGGAGGAGCGGGGGGCCTCACAGATACGCAGTATTTT.